This T cell receptor beta chain was identified in a study of prognosis after radiotherapy for stage I lung cancer. About the research overall: In fourteen patients the disease was a newly diagnosed primary stage I lung tumor, whereas about five had oligometastatic NSCLC following surgical resection of the primary tumor. Therapy given concurrently with stereotactic body radiotherapy reached no patient.

Amplicons of TCR beta CDR3 were generated from genomic DNA by two-round multiplex PCR. First-round PCR amplification was performed with primers specific to each TRBV and TRBJ gene. TCRdb itself ran the multiplex PCR reads through MiXCR, one entry per CDR3 protein. The sample carries roughly 11,000 distinct CDR3 sequences, 35% recorded once. The CDR3 covers 16 residues. V shed 4 bases, J shed 7 bases, and the junction held 13 bases outside the gene matches. This clonotype was detected many times. As yet, its antigen is unknown. General study findings and limits: For the expanded TCR clones, whether they were tumor-specific was not determined.

This specimen was PBMCs, taken before or after stereotactic body radiation therapy (not recorded which). The source of this sequence is a donor at least 50 years old with non-small cell lung cancer. This rearrangement joins TRBV12-3 or TRBV12-4 to TRBJ1-2; 9 positions match TRBD1. The CDR3 nucleotides are TGTGCCAGCAGTTACCTAAGGGACAGGGCCGAACGTGGCTACACCTTC. Residues: CASSYLRDRAERGYTF.